In this sample, the clone carrying this T cell receptor (beta chain) turned up many times. Its antigen is not known. CDR1 and CDR2 (germline): SGHRS, YFSETQ. The CDR3 is 15 amino acids. With 4 bases clipped from V and 7 bases from J, the junction kept 8 bases outside the gene matches. From genomic DNA, TCR beta CDR3 was amplified by two-round multiplex PCR. Gene-specific TRBV and TRBJ primers were used in PCR round one. TCRdb passed the multiplex PCR reads through MiXCR, listing each CDR3 protein once. The repertoire holds tens of thousands of distinct CDR3 sequences, with around a quarter as singletons. These data originate in a study of prognosis after radiotherapy for stage I lung cancer. Overall study findings and caveats: Before stereotactic body radiation therapy the median unique TCR clone count was over 9,500, and afterwards it fell to 6,000 to 7,500.

Sequenced here: PBMCs, sampled before or after stereotactic body radiation therapy (not recorded which). The J gene is TRBJ2-1, the V gene TRBV5-1, with 10 bases lining up with TRBD2. The sequence derives from a donor aged 50 or older with non-small cell lung cancer. CDR3 in amino acids: CASSLSGGAGNEQFF. In DNA form, the CDR3 reads TGCGCCAGCAGCCTCAGCGGGGGGGCCGGTAATGAGCAGTTCTTC.